This T cell receptor (beta chain) was sequenced in a study of T cells in Graves' hyperthyroidism and ophthalmopathy. This clonotype has a count of ten or more. RNA transcripts were the template for amplifying TCR beta CDR3 regions. The TCR CDR3 was amplified in a first-round RT-PCR using the HTBI primer set. TCRdb ran MiXCR on the multiplex PCR reads and lists one entry per CDR3 protein. This table has about 700,000 distinct CDR3 sequences, approximately 15% appearing once. CDR1 is MNHEY, CDR2 SMNVEV, per germline (reference sequence). The CDR3 has 15 amino acids. V shed 5 bases, J shed 7 bases, and the junction held 3 bases outside the gene matches.

The chain joins TRBV27 to TRBJ2-1; 15 bases map to TRBD2. The sequence came from a woman aged 18-29 years with Graves' hyperthyroidism. Sequencing was performed on blood. The DNA for the CDR3 is TGTGCCAGCAGTCCCGGGACTAGCGGGAGGAATGAGCAGTTCTTC. It translates to CASSPGTSGRNEQFF.